A single sample gave rise to the 32 T cell receptor beta chains below, sequenced in a study of shared clonotypes between healthy human individuals. Generated by immunoSEQ multiplex PCR, the TCRdb table keeps only in-frame clones and is missing some. This repertoire shows 1.4 million or so clones, 98% found once; its top ten account for about 0.4%. Sequenced material: naive CD4+ T cells sorted from blood. Noted subset: CD45RA+ positively selected. Every receptor here comes from a man aged 25-40 years in good health.

The chain carries TRBV7-2 and TRBJ1-5; 7 positions match TRBD1. J lost 7 bases, V lost 4 bases, and 10 bases had no gene match. This CDR3 region has 15 residues. Per germline, CDR1 SGHTA and CDR2 FQGNSA. The CDR3 spells CASSSQTGREQPQHF. DNA for the CDR3: TGTGCCAGCAGCTCACAGACAGGGAGGGAGCAGCCCCAGCATTTT.

The genes are TRBV6-1 and TRBJ2-3; 14 bases align to TRBD2. CDR1 and CDR2 (germline): MNHNS, SASEGT. CDR3 size: 21 residues. V shed 2 bases and J 2 bases; nucleotides not matched to a gene: 15. The CDR3 region has the DNA TGTGCCAGCAGTGAACTACTGGGACTAGCGGGAGCGAGAGGGGTCACAGATACGCAGTATTTT. This gives the protein CASSELLGLAGARGVTDTQYF.

This chain links TRBV5-6 with TRBJ2-1; 14 nucleotides agree with TRBD2. V gave up 4 bases and J gave up 2 bases; unmatched junction bases: 2. This CDR3 is built from 16 residues. Germline V gene sequence: CDR1 SGHDT, CDR2 YYEEEE. CDR3 nucleotides: TGTGCCAGCAGCAGACTAGCGGGAGGGACCTACAATGAGCAGTTCTTC. Its translation is CASSRLAGGTYNEQFF.

This clone was counted a single time. This sequence joins TRBV28 and TRBJ2-1; D is perhaps TRBD2 (6 bases). V lost 10 bases to trimming and J lost 7 bases, with 20 bases between them. CDR1 and CDR2 from the germline V gene are MDHEN and SYDVKM. The CDR3 totals 14 residues. CDR3 sequence: CATVTSKGSNEQFF. CDR3 coding DNA: TGTGCCACCGTTACTAGCAAGGGTAGTAATGAGCAGTTCTTC.

Points on this clone: Distinct nucleotide sequences in the sample also encode this CDR3. In nucleotides, the CDR3 is TGCGCCAGCAGCTTAGGGGACAGGGGAGGTGAGGAGACCCAGTACTTC. It yields the protein CASSLGDRGGEETQYF. The chain recombines TRBV5-1 with TRBJ2-5; 10 bases match TRBD1. V shed 2 bases, J shed 5 bases, and the junction held 9 bases outside the gene matches. The germline CDR1 and CDR2 sequences are SGHRS and YFSETQ. CDR3 length: 16 amino acids.

The chain employs TRBV27 and TRBJ2-6; the D is unclear. The V gene's germline CDR1 is MNHEY and CDR2 SMNVEV (reference sequence). The CDR3 covers 15 residues. V shed 4 bases and J shed 0 bases, with 7 bases lying between them. The chain's CDR3 is CASSSPSSGANVLTF. The CDR3 DNA follows: TGTGCCAGCAGTTCTCCTAGCTCTGGGGCCAACGTCCTGACTTTC.

The chain recombines TRBV28 with TRBJ2-1; perhaps TRBD2 as D (6 bases). Trimming took off 3 bases at V and 10 bases at J, with 22 bases between the two ends. This CDR3 has 16 amino acids. CDR1 and CDR2 (germline): MDHEN, SYDVKM. CDR3 in DNA: TGTGCCAGCAGTTTTGTGGGCCCGGGGCGGGGAGGCGAGCAGTTCTTC. Amino acids: CASSFVGPGRGGEQFF.

The chain couples TRBV27 to TRBJ1-5; no reliable D call. The CDR3 consists of 14 residues. Deletions cut 6 bases from V and 3 bases from J, with 12 bases between. CDR1 MNHEY and CDR2 SMNVEV come from the germline V gene (reference sequence). CDR3 coding DNA: TGTGCCAGCAGGAACGGCGGGCCCAATCAGCCCCAGCATTTT. Translating gives CASRNGGPNQPQHF.

The chain links TRBV12-5 to TRBJ2-2; D is perhaps TRBD2 (6 bases). The V end was cut by 7 bases, the J end by 6 bases, with 9 bases between. This CDR3 has 12 residues. The V gene's germline CDR1 is LGHNT and CDR2 FRNRAP. The CDR3 loop is CASAAGPGELFF. For the CDR3, the DNA is TGTGCTAGTGCTGCGGGACCCGGGGAGCTGTTTTTT.

The chain recombines TRBV27 with TRBJ2-7; D uncertain. This CDR3 is built from 11 residues. V was trimmed by 6 bases and J by 5 bases, leaving 8 bases between them. Germline CDR1 and CDR2: MNHEY and SMNVEV (reference sequence). Here the CDR3 reads CASRALHEQYF. DNA for the CDR3: TGTGCCAGCAGAGCCCTCCACGAGCAGTACTTC.

The CDR3 protein is CASSYGQAANYGYTF. Here the CDR3 DNA reads TGTGCCAGCAGTTACGGGCAGGCTGCTAACTATGGCTACACCTTC. The rearrangement links TRBV6-5 to TRBJ1-2; D call uncertain. Between the trimmed V and J ends, which lost 2 bases and 0 bases, there was a span of 10 bases. Germline CDR1 MNHEY, CDR2 SVGAGI. CDR3 size: 15 residues.

The rearrangement links TRBV10-2 to TRBJ2-7; possible D gene TRBD1, 8 bases. The germline CDR1 and CDR2 sequences are WSHSY and SAAADI. This CDR3 has 14 amino acids. V gave up 9 bases and J gave up 7 bases, with 22 bases separating them. The CDR3 DNA reads as TGCGCCAGTCAGGAACAGGGGGGGACTTGGGAGCAGTACTTC. Translating it yields CASQEQGGTWEQYF.

The V and J genes are TRBV7-2 and TRBJ2-7; D is possibly TRBD1 (6 bases). V was trimmed by 3 bases and J by 6 bases, leaving 9 bases between them. CDR1 SGHTA and CDR2 FQGNSA come from the germline V gene. The CDR3 consists of 12 residues. CDR3 sequence: CASSFGQREQYF. The CDR3 nucleotides are TGTGCCAGCAGCTTTGGACAGCGCGAGCAGTACTTC.

For this clone: The junction and the germline gene differ at one end; a read error may be behind it. The chain's CDR3 is CASSHSTDLGRGEQYF. The CDR3 region has the DNA TGTGCCAGCAGTCACTCGACCGATCTGGGACGCGGGGAGCAGTACTTC. The chain recombines TRBV6-5 with TRBJ2-7; either TRBD1 or TRBD2 may fit D (5 bases each). The CDR3 is 16 residues long. Germline V gene lookup returns CDR1 MNHEY and CDR2 SVGAGI.

On this clone itself: The sample holds other DNA sequences that translate to the same CDR3. The chain joins TRBV7-2 to TRBJ2-3, with a tentative D call TRBD2 (5 bases). From germline, CDR1 is SGHTA and CDR2 FQGNSA. CDR3 length equals 13 residues. V was cut by 3 bases and J by 4 bases, with 8 bases left in between. CDR3 bases: TGTGCCAGCAGCTTGGTCGGGGCAGATACGCAGTATTTT. Translated, it gives CASSLVGADTQYF.

The V call is TRBV29-1, the J call TRBJ1-1, with a tentative D call TRBD1 (6 bases). This CDR3 has 16 residues. Germline V gene sequence: CDR1 SQVTM, CDR2 ANQGSEA. Trimming took off 5 bases at V and 0 bases at J, with 19 bases between the two ends. CDR3 nucleotide sequence: TGCAGCGTTCAAAGGAGGCCAGGGGTTATGAACACTGAAGCTTTCTTT. The encoded protein is CSVQRRPGVMNTEAFF.

This clone has a single count. The chain uses TRBV27 and TRBJ1-4; tentatively, D is TRBD1 (6 bases). The germline gives CDR1 MNHEY, CDR2 SMNVEV (reference sequence). This CDR3 comprises 15 residues. The germline V and J ends were trimmed by 5 bases and 3 bases, with 13 bases remaining between them. The CDR3, as DNA: TGTGCCAGCAGTCTCACAGGGTTGCCTAATGAAAAACTGTTTTTT. Translated, it gives CASSLTGLPNEKLFF. Full variable domain (outside the CDR3, taken from reference TRBV27 and TRBJ1-4): EAQVTQNPRYLITVTGKKLTVTCSQNMNHEYMSWYRQDPGLGLRQIYYSMNVEVTDKGDVPEGYKVSRKEKRNFPLILESPSPNQTSLYFCASSLTGLPNEKLFFGSGTQLSVL.

This clone was observed once. The rearrangement links TRBV5-6 to TRBJ2-4, with a tentative D call TRBD2 (6 bases). Germline CDR1 SGHDT, CDR2 YYEEEE. CDR3 length: 18 amino acids. V lost 3 bases to trimming and J lost 0 bases, with 19 bases between them. The DNA of the CDR3 is TGTGCCAGCAGCTCCTTCTCCCCTCGGGAGCTAGCCAAAAACATTCAGTACTTC. Protein product: CASSSFSPRELAKNIQYF.

CDR3 amino acids: CSVNPWKAGDPYNEQFF. As DNA, the CDR3 is TGCAGCGTGAACCCCTGGAAAGCGGGAGATCCGTACAATGAGCAGTTCTTC. This rearrangement joins TRBV29-1 to TRBJ2-1; 8 positions agree with TRBD2. Per the germline V gene, CDR1 is SQVTM and CDR2 is ANQGSEA. The CDR3 spans 17 residues. V shed 6 bases, J shed 4 bases, and the junction held 17 bases outside the gene matches.

This chain joins TRBV28 and TRBJ2-3; D uncertain. The CDR3 sequence is 13 residues long. The V and J ends lost 4 bases and 4 bases respectively, with 9 bases between them. Germline CDR1 and CDR2: MDHEN and SYDVKM. The CDR3 DNA reads TGTGCCAGCAGTTCCCCCGGTGCAGATACGCAGTATTTT. It translates to CASSSPGADTQYF.

The V and J genes are TRBV28 and TRBJ1-3, with a weak D call TRBD1 (6 bases). Trimming left V 5 bases short and J 3 bases short, with 17 bases between. Looked up from germline, CDR1 is MDHEN and CDR2 is SYDVKM. CDR3 size: 16 residues. The CDR3 sequence is CASSQIGTSDGNTIYF. CDR3 DNA sequence: TGTGCCAGCAGTCAGATCGGGACATCTGATGGAAACACCATATATTTT.

The gene calls are TRBV5-4 and TRBJ2-7; D gene ambiguous. Trimming pared 4 bases from V and 2 bases from J, leaving 10 bases between. Germline assignment: CDR1 SGHNT and CDR2 YYREEE (reference sequence). This CDR3 has 13 amino acids. Here the CDR3 reads CASSLTPTYEQYF. The DNA for the CDR3 is TGTGCCAGCAGCCTGACTCCCACCTACGAGCAGTACTTC.

The chain has TRBV6-1 and TRBJ2-1, with 7 bases fitting TRBD1. Germline loops: CDR1 MNHNS, CDR2 SASEGT. The CDR3 is 13 amino acids. The ends lost 7 bases at V and 6 bases at J; junction bases unmatched: 6. The CDR3 spells CASTGQVGNEQFF. DNA of the CDR3: TGTGCCAGCACAGGACAGGTGGGCAATGAGCAGTTCTTC.

In regard to this clone: Other DNA sequences of this sample code for an identical CDR3. The CDR3 DNA sequence: TGCGCCAGCAGCACTACGGGCACAGATACGCAGTATTTT. This encodes CASSTTGTDTQYF. V and J are TRBV5-1 and TRBJ2-3; D unresolved. V gave up 4 bases and J gave up 1 base, with 7 bases separating them. CDR1 and CDR2 (germline): SGHRS, YFSETQ. CDR3 length equals 13 residues.

The genes are TRBV7-2 and TRBJ2-2; possibly TRBD2 for D (5 bases). CDR3 length: 16 amino acids. Germline V gene sequence: CDR1 SGHTA, CDR2 FQGNSA. V was clipped by 2 bases and J by 1 base, with 11 bases between them. The CDR3 reads CASSLSAGLNTGELFF. The CDR3 region has the DNA TGTGCCAGCAGCTTAAGTGCGGGTCTGAACACCGGGGAGCTGTTTTTT.

As concerns this clone: One end of the junction does not line up with germline, which may come from a read error. The chain couples TRBV7-7 to TRBJ2-3; the D is unclear. Germline V gene sequence: CDR1 SSHAT, CDR2 FNYEAQ (reference sequence). The CDR3 consists of 18 residues. Here the CDR3 reads CASSLGEPSQAFTDTQYF. In nucleotides, the CDR3 is TGTGCTAGCAGCTTAGGAGAGCCGAGTCAGGCATTCACAGATACGCAGTATTTT.

This chain connects TRBV13 to TRBJ2-2; 11 bases line up with TRBD2. This CDR3 has 17 residues. CDR1 is PRHDT and CDR2 is FYEKMQ in the germline V gene (reference sequence). After removal of 7 bases from V and 4 bases from J, the junction contained 11 bases not matched to a gene. The DNA of the CDR3 is TGTGCCAGCATCGAAAGGGTACTAGCGGGAGCCACCGGGGAGCTGTTTTTT. Translating gives CASIERVLAGATGELFF.

The chain joins TRBV5-1 to TRBJ1-1; D might be TRBD1 (5 bases). The CDR3 covers 14 residues. V was pared by 1 base and J by 4 bases, with 11 bases between. The germline CDR1 and CDR2 sequences are SGHRS and YFSETQ. CDR3 sequence (DNA): TGCGCCAGCAGCTTGACAGGCAAAGGCACTGAAGCTTTCTTT. This codes for CASSLTGKGTEAFF.

The J gene is TRBJ1-4, the V gene TRBV9; D not resolved. The CDR3 contains 15 residues. V lost 0 bases and J lost 5, with 11 bases in between. Germline CDR1 reads SGDLS; CDR2 reads YYNGEE. The CDR3 is CASSVVGSGNEKLFF. CDR3 DNA sequence: TGTGCCAGCAGCGTAGTTGGGTCGGGGAATGAAAAACTGTTTTTT. Complete variable domain (other parts from reference TRBV9 and TRBJ1-4): DSGVTQTPKHLITATGQRVTLRCSPRSGDLSVYWYQQSLDQGLQFLIQYYNGEERAKGNILERFSAQQFPDLHSELNLSSLELGDSALYFCASSVVGSGNEKLFFGSGTQLSVL.

This sequence joins TRBV2 and TRBJ1-5, with TRBD1 as a possible D gene (6 bases). The CDR3 is 16 residues long. CDR1 is SNHLY, CDR2 FYNNEI, per germline. Trimming took off 7 bases at V and 4 bases at J, with 20 bases between the two ends. This chain's CDR3 is CASIALLTGRNQPQHF. The CDR3 nucleotides read TGTGCCAGCATCGCACTACTGACAGGAAGAAATCAGCCCCAGCATTTT. Variable domain in full (rest from reference TRBV2 and TRBJ1-5): EPEVTQTPSHQVTQMGQEVILRCVPISNHLYFYWYRQILGQKVEFLVSFYNNEISEKSEIFDDQFSVERPDGSNFTLKIRSTKLEDSAMYFCASIALLTGRNQPQHFGDGTRLSIL.

The CDR3 sequence is CASSVVAGEGTDTQYF. The CDR3 nucleotides read TGCGCCAGCAGCGTAGTTGCGGGAGAGGGTACAGATACGCAGTATTTT. The rearrangement links TRBV5-1 to TRBJ2-3; TRBD2 agrees at 7 bases. The length of the CDR3 is 16 residues. CDR1 is SGHRS, CDR2 YFSETQ, per germline. Trimming removed 4 bases from V and 3 bases from J; junction bases left unmatched: 11.

In nucleotides, the CDR3 is TGTGCCAGCAGTCCCGTGGACCCCCCGAAGCACACAGATACGCAGTATTTT. It is translated as CASSPVDPPKHTDTQYF. The chain is built from TRBV28 and TRBJ2-3; D remains ambiguous. The CDR3 spans 17 residues. Looked up from germline, CDR1 is MDHEN and CDR2 is SYDVKM. With 5 bases removed from V and 2 bases from J, the gap between germline ends came to 20 bases.